This T cell receptor (beta chain) derives from a study of blood T cell repertoires in COVID-19 (dated by TCRdb to the early 2020s). About the investigation overall: The collaborator samples originated in the United States, Italy and Spain and spanned the acute and convalescent phases of COVID-19. The material from the prospective study consisted of cDNA or gDNA derived from T cells, B-cell-depleted T cells, or PBMCs. Deeply sampled blood TCRbeta repertoires from subjects exposed to, actively infected with, or recovered from COVID-19 were included in the dataset. The repertoires were released in a freely available public database meant as a resource for research on the immune response to SARS-CoV-2. The samples were drawn from the first 160 participants of the ongoing ImmuneRACE study and from some 1,300 subjects provided by 6 global collaborators. The sample metadata nearly always contained a de-identified subject ID, COVID-19 status, age in years and sex. Where HLA class I and class II types were available, the types were taken from metadata supplied by the sample provider, not from assay-based typing.

CDR1 MGHDK and CDR2 SYGVNS are derived from the germline V gene. V was cut back by 6 bases and J by 4 bases, leaving a gap of 7 bases between them. From its cysteine to its phenylalanine, the CDR3 spans 11 amino acids. Only the CDR3 region is kept as DNA, spanning 33 bases read in frame from base 1. The full study reports these points: Clinical and demographic metadata were provided uncurated, with the amount varying by source and participant.

In Seattle, one collaborating source enrolled patients while the infection was active and tracked those patients longitudinally over the course of disease. Whole blood was collected in K2EDTA tubes by collaborating institutions according to the institutions' own protocols. For TCRbeta analysis, collaborator samples were shipped as frozen whole blood, as isolated PBMCs, or as DNA extracted from either sample type. TCRbeta CDR3 regions were amplified from genomic DNA using the immunoSEQ Assay, a bias-controlled multiplex PCR. As for the original processing: Within the assay, amplification of reference gene primers was used to estimate how many nucleated cells each sample contained. To quantify the absolute abundance of each unique TCRbeta CDR3 rearrangement, sequence reads were collapsed and filtered. For each sample, productive Simpson clonality was calculated as the square root of Simpson's diversity index across productive rearrangements. In its TCRdb copy, this immuneACCESS table keeps in-frame sequences only and misses some clones. Where compared with another copy, unresolved V genes explain less than half of these, and the others have no known cause. Clone size and the V and J calls come from that table; the DNA yielded D and trimming. The sample records roughly 500,000 clones, 89% of which are singletons. The top ten constitute approximately 0.9% of the sample.

This clone was recorded a few times. It lacks a known antigen. Base qualities are not recorded, but no much larger clone differs from it by a single base. The sequencing sample was made of peripheral blood. The TCR sequence derives from a young man with COVID-19, enrolled during active disease. This chain is built from TRBV25-1 and TRBJ2-7; there is no confident call for the D gene. CDR3 region: CASSLEYEQYF. The nucleotide sequence reads as follows: TGTGCCAGCAGCTTAGAATACGAGCAGTACTTC.